This TCR beta chain was sequenced in a study of control samples from healthy donors and cancer patients. Using immunoSEQ multiplex PCR, the repertoire was profiled, and TCRdb retains in-frame clones only, with some absent. This sample has about 120,000 clones, with 88% found just once. The TCR comes from a woman in her seventies in good health. Sequencing input: blood.

CDR3 sequence reads: CASGGRYYGYTF. In DNA form, the CDR3 reads TGTGCCAGTGGGGGCAGGTACTATGGCTACACCTTC. The rearrangement joins TRBV6-5 to TRBJ1-2, with D maybe TRBD1 (6 bases). The CDR3 has 12 residues. In germline, CDR1 is MNHEY, CDR2 SVGAGI. The V and J ends lost 9 bases and 3 bases respectively, with 11 bases between them.